The source of this T cell receptor (beta chain) is a study of technical replicates of blood from several donors. Looked up from germline, CDR1 is SQVTM and CDR2 is ANQGSEA. This CDR3 region has 13 residues. V gave up 7 bases and J gave up 5 bases; unmatched junction bases: 6. TCRdb's table, derived via immunoSEQ multiplex PCR, lists solely in-frame clones and lacks some. The sample contains tens of thousands of clones, approximately 97% of which appear only once. The sequenced material came from T cells isolated from PBMCs. This receptor was taken from a human donor in good health. The V gene is TRBV29-1, the J gene TRBJ2-2, with 8 bases that match TRBD1. CDR3 DNA sequence: TGCAGCGCCGGACAGGGAATTACCGGGGAGCTGTTTTTT. Its protein product is CSAGQGITGELFF.